Below, 31 T cell receptor beta chains from the same sample are listed, as sequenced in a study of T cells after yellow fever vaccination. TCRdb recomputed calls from the 5' RACE reads with MiXCR, one row per CDR3 protein. This table has around 150,000 distinct CDR3 sequences, 6% to 7.5% appearing once. Material: CD4+ T cells sorted from PBMCs, obtained 5 days after the first yellow fever vaccination. These receptors were collected from a man aged 18 to 35 who received the YFV17D yellow fever vaccine.

This clonotype occurred a few times. The rearrangement uses TRBV5-1 and TRBJ1-1, with 7 bases fitting TRBD1. The CDR3 has 14 residues. The V gene's germline CDR1 is SGHRS and CDR2 YFSETQ. Trimming at V came to 7 bases and at J to 2 bases, leaving 8 bases not matched to a gene. The chain's CDR3 is CASAADRPNTEAFF. CDR3 bases: TGCGCCAGCGCTGCGGACAGGCCCAACACTGAAGCTTTCTTT.

This clonotype was seen many times. The rearrangement joins TRBV25-1 to TRBJ1-4; no firm D call. V was clipped by 0 bases and J by 0 bases, with 17 bases between them. The CDR3 spans 19 residues. The germline gives CDR1 MGHDK, CDR2 SYGVNS. The CDR3 spells CASSEYGIGLPATNEKLFF. For the CDR3, the DNA is TGTGCCAGCAGTGAATATGGTATAGGGCTACCCGCAACTAATGAAAAACTGTTTTTT.

This sequence joins TRBV4-1 and TRBJ1-4, with 7 bases aligning to TRBD1. The CDR3 has 15 residues. In germline, CDR1 is MGHRA, CDR2 YSYEKL. Trimming cost V 0 bases and J 8 bases; bases outside gene matches: 6. CDR3 coding DNA: TGCGCCAGCAGCCAAGATAGGGACAGTTACGAAAAACTGTTTTTT. It translates to CASSQDRDSYEKLFF.

This clonotype appeared many times. The CDR3 spells CASSFWGTQYF. DNA for the CDR3: TGTGCCAGCAGCTTCTGGGGGACCCAGTACTTC. This sequence joins TRBV7-2 and TRBJ2-5; unclear D gene. This CDR3 is built from 11 residues. The germline gives CDR1 SGHTA, CDR2 FQGNSA. The V end lost 3 bases, the J end lost 7 bases, and 6 bases lay between the germline ends. Filled out from reference TRBV7-2 and TRBJ2-5, the complete variable domain reads GAGVSQSPSNKVTEKGKDVELRCDPISGHTALYWYRQSLGQGLEFLIYFQGNSAPDKSGLPSDRFSAERTGGSVSTLTIQRTQQEDSAVYLCASSFWGTQYFGPGTRLLVL.

There are many counts of this clonotype. This chain joins TRBV5-6 and TRBJ2-1, with D unclear. The CDR3 is 12 amino acids. Trimming shortened V by 0 bases and J by 3 bases, and 1 base separated the two germline ends. Germline V gene lookup returns CDR1 SGHDT and CDR2 YYEEEE. Written as DNA, the CDR3 is TGTGCCAGCAGCTTGGTCTACAATGAGCAGTTCTTC. Protein: CASSLVYNEQFF.

This clonotype was seen a few times. The V gene is TRBV20-1, the J gene TRBJ2-7, with 9 bases fitting TRBD2. Germline values: CDR1 DFQATT, CDR2 SNEGSKA (reference sequence). CDR3 length equals 15 residues. After removal of 1 base from V and 3 bases from J, the junction contained 7 bases not matched to a gene. The chain's CDR3 is CSARVAGGNYYEQYF. For the CDR3, the DNA is TGCAGTGCTAGAGTTGCGGGGGGGAACTACTACGAGCAGTACTTC.

This clonotype was observed many times. J is TRBJ1-6 and V is TRBV11-1; the D is unclear. The CDR3 covers 14 residues. Trimming took 0 bases from V and 7 from J, leaving 7 bases between them. Germline CDR1 reads SGHAT; CDR2 reads FQDESV (reference sequence). This CDR3 is CASSLAGPNSPLHF. For the CDR3, the DNA is TGTGCCAGCAGCTTAGCCGGGCCCAATTCACCCCTCCACTTT.

This sequence joins TRBV7-9 and TRBJ1-1; TRBD1 is a possible D gene (5 bases). V was trimmed by 5 bases and J by 4 bases, leaving 11 bases between them. Per the germline V gene, CDR1 is SEHNR and CDR2 is FQNEAQ (reference sequence). The CDR3 is 13 amino acids. The CDR3: CASSGWGITEAFF. The CDR3 coding sequence is TGTGCCAGCAGCGGTTGGGGGATCACTGAAGCTTTCTTT.

This clonotype turned up a few times. The V and J genes are TRBV7-3 and TRBJ1-3; weak D call: TRBD1 (5 bases). The germline gives CDR1 SGHTA, CDR2 FQGTGA. The V end lost 5 bases, the J end lost 0 bases, and 8 bases lay between the germline ends. This CDR3 has 14 residues. The CDR3 coding sequence is TGTGCCAGCAGCCCAGGGCCCTCTGGAAACACCATATATTTT. Its translation is CASSPGPSGNTIYF. The complete variable domain, with remaining parts taken from reference TRBV7-3 and TRBJ1-3, reads GAGVSQTPSNKVTEKGKYVELRCDPISGHTALYWYRQSLGQGPEFLIYFQGTGAADDSGLPNDRFFAVRPEGSVSTLKIQRTERGDSAVYLCASSPGPSGNTIYFGEGSWLTVV.

In this sample, this clonotype turned up a few times. The chain has TRBV28 and TRBJ2-4, with D possibly being TRBD2 (7 bases). Germline CDR1 and CDR2: MDHEN and SYDVKM. V was pared by 6 bases and J by 1 base, with 13 bases between. This CDR3 comprises 15 residues. The CDR3 sequence: CASSSRGAAKNIQYF. DNA for the CDR3: TGTGCCAGCAGCTCCCGGGGGGCGGCCAAAAACATTCAGTACTTC. Full variable domain (rest looked up from reference TRBV28 and TRBJ2-4): DVKVTQSSRYLVKRTGEKVFLECVQDMDHENMFWYRQDPGLGLRLIYFSYDVKMKEKGDIPEGYSVSREKKERFSLILESASTNQTSMYLCASSSRGAAKNIQYFGAGTRLSVL.

Concerning this clonotype itself: A read error may account for a junction end that differs from germline. The chain carries TRBV4-2 and TRBJ2-3; D remains unclear. Per germline, CDR1 LGHNA and CDR2 YNFKEQ. This CDR3 comprises 16 residues. The CDR3 sequence: CAISQEVDPGSDTQYF. For the CDR3, the DNA is TGTGCCATCAGCCAAGAAGTGGATCCCGGATCAGATACGCAGTATTTT.

This clonotype was detected many times. The V call is TRBV27, the J call TRBJ2-3; the D is unclear. Germline assignment: CDR1 MNHEY and CDR2 SMNVEV (reference sequence). The CDR3 spans 14 residues. V shed 6 bases and J shed 1 base, with 11 bases lying between them. This chain's CDR3 is CASSPEWGTDTQYF. The CDR3, as DNA: TGTGCCAGCAGCCCCGAATGGGGCACAGATACGCAGTATTTT.

The J gene is TRBJ2-7, the V gene TRBV7-2; possible D gene TRBD1, 6 bases. The CDR3 extends over 12 amino acids. The ends were cut back, 4 bases at V and 6 bases at J, with 10 bases in the middle. The germline V gene encodes CDR1 SGHTA and CDR2 FQGNSA. Here the CDR3 DNA reads TGTGCCAGCAGCTCGTCAGGGGCCGAGCAGTACTTC. Translating it yields CASSSSGAEQYF.

This clonotype was recorded at least ten times. The chain has TRBV12-3 or TRBV12-4 and TRBJ2-2, with D perhaps TRBD1 (6 bases). The CDR3 has 14 residues. Trimming shortened V by 5 bases and J by 1 base, and 8 bases separated the two germline ends. CDR3 sequence: CASSTQGNTGELFF. DNA of the CDR3: TGTGCCAGCAGTACACAGGGGAACACCGGGGAGCTGTTTTTT.

This chain links TRBV24-1 with TRBJ2-3; tentative D call: TRBD2 (5 bases). The V gene's germline CDR1 is KGHDR and CDR2 SFDVKD. V lost 6 bases, J lost 2 bases, and 17 bases lay in between. The CDR3 totals 16 residues. CDR3 bases: TGTGCCACCAGTCGAGGGCGGACCCTCACCACAGATACGCAGTATTTT. Protein: CATSRGRTLTTDTQYF.

The table lists this clonotype with a few counts. This chain uses TRBV5-1 with TRBJ2-1, with TRBD2 as a possible D gene (7 bases). V lost 4 bases, J lost 7 bases, and 18 bases lay in between. Germline V gene data show CDR1 as SGHRS and CDR2 as YFSETQ. The CDR3 is 15 amino acids. Here the CDR3 reads CASSPRTRRGNEQFF. The DNA for the CDR3 is TGCGCCAGCAGCCCCAGGACTAGAAGGGGGAATGAGCAGTTCTTC. The full variable domain, with the rest looked up from reference TRBV5-1 and TRBJ2-1, is KAGVTQTPRYLIKTRGQQVTLSCSPISGHRSVSWYQQTPGQGLQFLFEYFSETQRNKGNFPGRFSGRQFSNSRSEMNVSTLELGDSALYLCASSPRTRRGNEQFFGPGTRLTVL.

This clonotype was seen many times. The chain carries TRBV5-1 and TRBJ2-1, with TRBD1 matching over 10 bases. The CDR3 is made up of 16 amino acids. Germline lookup yields CDR1 SGHRS and CDR2 YFSETQ. The junction had 4 bases not matched to a gene; V was cut back by 0 bases and J by 4 bases. CDR3 nucleotides: TGCGCCAGCAGCTTGGACGGGACAGGGGCATACAATGAGCAGTTCTTC. Translation gives CASSLDGTGAYNEQFF.

In its sample, this clonotype was seen a few times. V is TRBV12-3 or TRBV12-4 and J is TRBJ1-2, with a weak D call TRBD1 (6 bases). The CDR3 extends over 14 amino acids. V was shortened by 5 bases and J by 4 bases, with 14 bases between the two germline ends. CDR3 protein: CASSPRTDPYGYTF. The CDR3 DNA is TGTGCCAGCAGTCCCCGGACAGACCCCTATGGCTACACCTTC.

This clonotype appeared many times. The chain recombines TRBV29-1 with TRBJ1-2; D is unclear. The V gene lost 6 bases and the J gene lost 2 bases, with 7 bases spanning the gap. Germline V gene sequence: CDR1 SQVTM, CDR2 ANQGSEA. This CDR3 region has 11 residues. The CDR3 coding sequence is TGCAGCGTAGGGCAGAACTATGGCTACACCTTC. Translation gives CSVGQNYGYTF.

This clonotype came up a few times. The gene calls are TRBV7-2 and TRBJ2-5; D perhaps matches TRBD2 (7 bases). V was trimmed by 2 bases and J by 5 bases, leaving 15 bases between them. From germline, CDR1 is SGHTA and CDR2 FQGNSA. CDR3 length: 15 residues. The CDR3: CASSLRGGLGETQYF. Written as DNA, the CDR3 is TGTGCCAGCAGCTTAAGGGGGGGCCTAGGGGAGACCCAGTACTTC.

V and J are TRBV18 and TRBJ2-7; unclear D gene. Germline CDR1 KGHSH, CDR2 LQKENI. The CDR3 sequence is 13 residues long. V gave up 0 bases and J gave up 6 bases, with 9 bases separating them. CDR3 nucleotide sequence: TGTGCCAGCTCACCACCTGTAAGTGGCGAGCAGTACTTC. Encoded protein: CASSPPVSGEQYF.

Ten or more counts support this clonotype. V and J are TRBV5-1 and TRBJ2-3; D may be TRBD2 (5 bases). Trimming took 0 bases from V and 5 from J, leaving 10 bases between them. The CDR3 has 14 residues. Germline V gene lookup returns CDR1 SGHRS and CDR2 YFSETQ. The CDR3 DNA follows: TGCGCCAGCAGCTTGGGGCGTAGCGTAGATACGCAGTATTTT. It codes for CASSLGRSVDTQYF.

The CDR3 region has the DNA TGTGCCAGCAGCTTTAGGGCAGGAAGCTCTGGGGCCAACGTCCTGACTTTC. Translation gives CASSFRAGSSGANVLTF. The rearrangement uses TRBV7-8 and TRBJ2-6; D gene uncertain. The CDR3 contains 17 residues. Per germline, CDR1 SGHVS and CDR2 FQNEAQ. Trimming removed 3 bases from V and 0 bases from J, with 12 bases in between. The variable domain in full, completed from reference TRBV7-8 and TRBJ2-6, reads GAGVSQSPRYKVAKRGQDVALRCDPISGHVSLFWYQQALGQGPEFLTYFQNEAQLDKSGLPSDRFFAERPEGSVSTLKIQRTQQEDSAVYLCASSFRAGSSGANVLTFGAGSRLTVL.

There are many counts of this clonotype. The chain has TRBV5-5 and TRBJ2-3; D not resolved. The CDR3 runs 13 residues. Germline V gene sequence: CDR1 SGHKS, CDR2 YYEKEE (reference sequence). V shed 2 bases and J shed 4 bases, with 8 bases lying between them. In DNA, the CDR3 is TGTGCCAGCAGCTTTAACAGTGCAGATACGCAGTATTTT. It specifies CASSFNSADTQYF.

Only a few counts were recorded for this clonotype. The gene calls are TRBV5-1 and TRBJ2-2; tentatively, D is TRBD1 or TRBD2 (5 bases each). In germline, CDR1 is SGHRS, CDR2 YFSETQ. V dropped 3 bases and J dropped 0 bases, with 9 bases sitting between them. This CDR3 is built from 15 residues. The CDR3 DNA reads as TGCGCCAGCAGCTGGGGGACCGCGAACACCGGGGAGCTGTTTTTT. Translated, it gives CASSWGTANTGELFF.

This clonotype was detected a few times. The chain employs TRBV9 and TRBJ2-3, with 8 bases fitting TRBD2. The V gene's germline CDR1 is SGDLS and CDR2 YYNGEE. V lost 0 bases and J lost 6; bases outside the gene matches: 6. This CDR3 spans 15 amino acids. The CDR3 DNA is TGTGCCAGCAGCGTAGTAACGGGCGGGAGGGATACGCAGTATTTT. Translated: CASSVVTGGRDTQYF.

This clonotype has a count of ten or more. The genes are TRBV9 and TRBJ1-1, with no clear D. This CDR3 contains 14 residues. The germline V gene has CDR1 SGDLS and CDR2 YYNGEE. Trimming stripped 1 base from V and 4 bases from J, with 11 bases between. The CDR3 DNA sequence: TGTGCCAGCAGCGTAATTGGAGGGAGCACTGAAGCTTTCTTT. It codes for CASSVIGGSTEAFF.

This rearrangement joins TRBV27 to TRBJ2-2; D is undetermined. Germline CDR1 MNHEY, CDR2 SMNVEV (reference sequence). The CDR3 totals 17 residues. With 6 bases removed from V and 0 bases from J, the gap between germline ends came to 17 bases. This CDR3 is CASSASFALSNTGELFF. CDR3 nucleotide sequence: TGTGCCAGCAGCGCCTCCTTTGCGCTCTCGAACACCGGGGAGCTGTTTTTT.

This clonotype has only a few counts. The rearrangement links TRBV28 to TRBJ2-1; D is ambiguous. CDR3 size: 16 residues. From germline, CDR1 is MDHEN and CDR2 SYDVKM. The ends were cut back, 5 bases at V and 5 bases at J, with 19 bases in the middle. CDR3 sequence: CASSGRIVKADNEQFF. For the CDR3, the DNA is TGTGCCAGCAGTGGGCGGATAGTCAAGGCGGACAATGAGCAGTTCTTC.

Details on this clonotype: This may be a read error, as it is one base from a much larger clone. The chain is built from TRBV12-3 or TRBV12-4 and TRBJ2-7; D is perhaps TRBD1 (6 bases). The CDR3 length is 13 residues. The CDR3 bases are TGTGCCAGCAGTTTGTTCAGGGGATACGAGAAGTACTTC. Its protein is CASSLFRGYEKYF.

This clonotype appeared many times. J is TRBJ1-1 and V is TRBV4-2; TRBD1 aligns across 9 bases. This CDR3 comprises 17 residues. V gave up 1 base and J gave up 1 base; unmatched junction bases: 7. The V gene's germline CDR1 is LGHNA and CDR2 YNFKEQ. The CDR3 DNA reads TGTGCCAGCAGCCAAGTGGGGGACAGGGTGGCGAACACTGAAGCTTTCTTT. Its translation is CASSQVGDRVANTEAFF.